This entry features one T cell receptor beta chain sequence. This sample is part of a study of radiation and T cells in renal cell carcinoma. The table came from immunoSEQ multiplex PCR; TCRdb's copy has only in-frame clones and leaves some out. Among around 140,000 clones listed, approximately 86% were seen once. The germline gives CDR1 MRHNA, CDR2 SNTAGT. CDR3 size: 13 residues. Trimming shortened V by 5 bases and J by 6 bases, and 10 bases separated the two germline ends. Time point given: blood 4 weeks post-SBRT, at nephrectomy. Treatment in this sample: 15 Gy SBRT to primary tumor, nephrectomy 4 weeks later.

The chain uses TRBV6-4 and TRBJ2-2; D not certain. The clonotype originates from a woman between 45 and 60 years old with renal cell carcinoma. The input for sequencing was blood, taken from a patient whose treatment included radiotherapy and nephrectomy. CDR3 DNA: TGTGCCAGCAGTCAAGGTGGCGCCGGGGAGCTGTTTTTT. It yields the protein CASSQGGAGELFF.